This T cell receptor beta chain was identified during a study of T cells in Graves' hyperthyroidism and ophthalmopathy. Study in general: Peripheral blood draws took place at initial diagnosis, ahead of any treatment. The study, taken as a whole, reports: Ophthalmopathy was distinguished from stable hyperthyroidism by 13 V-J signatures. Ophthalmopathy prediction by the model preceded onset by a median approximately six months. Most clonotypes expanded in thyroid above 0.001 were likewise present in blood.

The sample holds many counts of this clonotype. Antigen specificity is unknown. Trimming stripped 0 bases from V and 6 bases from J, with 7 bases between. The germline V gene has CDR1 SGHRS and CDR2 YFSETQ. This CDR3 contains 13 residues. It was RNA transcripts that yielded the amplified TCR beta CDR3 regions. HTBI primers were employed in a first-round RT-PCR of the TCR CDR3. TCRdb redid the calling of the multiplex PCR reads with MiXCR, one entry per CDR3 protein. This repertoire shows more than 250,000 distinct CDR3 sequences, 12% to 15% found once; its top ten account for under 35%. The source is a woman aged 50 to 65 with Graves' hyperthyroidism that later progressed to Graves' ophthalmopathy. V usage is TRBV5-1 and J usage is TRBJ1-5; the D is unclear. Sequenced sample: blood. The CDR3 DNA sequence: TGCGCCAGCAGCTTGGAAGGTTTTCAGCCCCAGCATTTT. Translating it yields CASSLEGFQPQHF.